Sequencing of this T cell receptor beta chain was carried out in a study of CD8+ T cells in alopecia areata. Background on the study: Spontaneous alopecia affected the approximately 6-13-month-old C3H/HeJ graft donors, whose skin was transplanted to approximately 7-10-week-old female C3H/HeJ mice.

Extracted RNA was reverse transcribed into cDNA, the sequencing template. The assay was immunoSEQ multiplex PCR, and TCRdb's table has in-frame clones only and misses some. The repertoire consists of about 270,000 clones, none detected only once. Points from the study as a whole: Normal scalp had lower clonality than lesional scalp, with alopecia totalis/universalis lesions showing this most strongly. Mouse data revealed clearer TCR sharing than patient data did, a gap possibly tied to HLA.

Notes on this clone: No antigen is known for it. Mouse germline and gene names are used. The CDR3 goes on 4 residues after the read ends, and that part is filled in from the germline J gene.

V shed 2 bases, J shed 2 bases, and the junction held 0 bases outside the gene matches. CDR3 length: 15 amino acids. CDR1 and CDR2 from the germline V gene are FNHDT and SITEND (reference sequence). The sorting of pooled cutaneous lymph node cells relied on CD4, CD8alpha, NKG2D, NKG2ACE and other markers. The rearrangement joins TRBV19 to TRBJ2-5; 12 bases map to TRBD2. The TCR originated in a C3H/HeJ mouse with alopecia areata. Strain haplotype at MHC: H2-k. The sample taken for sequencing was CD4+ T cells sorted from a lymph node. The CDR3 here is CASSMGLGGQDTQYF. Incomplete CDR3 DNA: TGTGCCAGCAGTATGGGACTGGGGGGCCAAGAC.